These 29 T cell receptor beta chains were all obtained from the same sample, sequenced in a study of T cell repertoires in cytomegalovirus infection. MiXCR, run by TCRdb on the reads, gives a single entry per CDR3 protein. Here the sample spans hundreds of thousands of distinct CDR3 sequences, 31% being singletons. Source material: PBMCs. These receptors were taken from a human donor in good health (CMV status not recorded). Some clones in this sample may be carry-over from other donors' samples.

There are a few counts of this clonotype. J is TRBJ1-4 and V is TRBV2; 8 bases map to TRBD1. V lost 4 bases and J lost 8; bases outside the gene matches: 12. The CDR3 contains 16 residues. Germline assignment: CDR1 SNHLY and CDR2 FYNNEI. The CDR3: CASSVRRTGQDEKLFF. The CDR3 DNA reads as TGTGCCAGCAGTGTTAGGCGGACAGGGCAGGACGAAAAACTGTTTTTT.

Worth noting for this clonotype: A much larger clone sits a single nucleotide away, making a read error possible. The rearrangement joins TRBV12-3 or TRBV12-4 to TRBJ2-7; D remains ambiguous. This CDR3 region has 11 residues. CDR3 sequence: CARRLGVEPYF. In nucleotides, the CDR3 is TGTGCCAGACGCCTTGGGGTCGAGCCGTACTTC.

This clonotype was recorded a few times. V gene TRBV10-3 combines with J gene TRBJ1-5, with D unresolved. The CDR3 is 13 residues long. The germline V gene has CDR1 ENHRY and CDR2 SYGVKD. V shed 0 bases and J shed 7 bases, with 7 bases lying between them. The CDR3, as DNA: TGTGCCATCAGTGAGTCGTCGGGGCAGCCCCAGCATTTT. Protein: CAISESSGQPQHF.

The chain uses TRBV9 and TRBJ2-1; 10 bases match TRBD2. The germline V gene has CDR1 SGDLS and CDR2 YYNGEE. The CDR3 has 17 residues. V gave up 3 bases and J gave up 4 bases; unmatched junction bases: 10. Here the CDR3 DNA reads TGTGCCAGCAGCGCGTCGGTAGCGGGGGGAGATTACAATGAGCAGTTCTTC. Translated, it gives CASSASVAGGDYNEQFF.

The CDR3: CASSPGKAMRSYNSPLHF. CDR3 coding DNA: TGCGCCAGCAGCCCCGGGAAAGCTATGAGGTCCTATAATTCACCCCTCCACTTT. This rearrangement joins TRBV5-1 to TRBJ1-6; D unclear. Trimming cost V 4 bases and J 1 base, with 18 bases left between them. Looked up from germline, CDR1 is SGHRS and CDR2 is YFSETQ. The CDR3 consists of 18 residues.

This clonotype was found many times. The chain combines TRBV7-6 with TRBJ1-1, with no clear D. Trimming removed 5 bases from V and 3 bases from J, with 10 bases in between. Germline V gene lookup returns CDR1 SGHVS and CDR2 FNYEAQ. The CDR3 is 13 residues long. The CDR3 loop reads CASSVGVDTEAFF. CDR3 sequence (DNA): TGTGCCAGCAGCGTGGGCGTGGACACTGAAGCTTTCTTT.

The chain recombines TRBV27 with TRBJ1-5; 7 bases agree with TRBD1. Germline CDR1 is MNHEY and CDR2 is SMNVEV (reference sequence). V was pared by 6 bases and J by 6 bases, with 11 bases of the junction left unmatched. This CDR3 spans 15 amino acids. The CDR3 coding sequence is TGTGCCAGCAGCACCAGGGGGGGAAGAGTTCAGCCCCAGCATTTT. Its protein product is CASSTRGGRVQPQHF.

The CDR3 DNA reads TGTGCCAGCACGTTCAGCAATAGCAATCAGCCCCAGCATTTT. Protein: CASTFSNSNQPQHF. V gene TRBV6-6 combines with J gene TRBJ1-5; D gene unclear. V was clipped by 7 bases and J by 0 bases, with 10 bases between them. In germline, CDR1 is MNHNY, CDR2 SVGAGI (reference sequence). CDR3 size: 14 residues.

This clonotype was seen a single time. V usage is TRBV11-2 and J usage is TRBJ1-1; D unresolved. This CDR3 has 16 amino acids. Germline V CDR1 and CDR2: SGHAT, FQNNGV. Trimming cost V 5 bases and J 0 bases, with 16 bases left between them. The CDR3 DNA reads TGTGCCAGCAGCCACATAGTCGGTACTGTGAACACTGAAGCTTTCTTT. Translating it yields CASSHIVGTVNTEAFF.

This clonotype came up many times. The CDR3: CASSEDSPNQPQHF. DNA for the CDR3: TGTGCCAGCAGTGAGGACAGCCCTAATCAGCCCCAGCATTTT. The gene calls are TRBV12-3 or TRBV12-4 and TRBJ1-5; the D gene is possibly TRBD1 (6 bases). V lost 5 bases and J 4 bases, leaving 12 bases between the germline ends. The CDR3 loop spans 14 amino acids.

This chain joins TRBV28 and TRBJ2-3; D might be TRBD1 (5 bases). Trimming took 2 bases from V and 0 from J, leaving 15 bases between them. CDR3 size: 17 residues. Germline loops: CDR1 MDHEN, CDR2 SYDVKM. This CDR3 is CASSLARRTPSTDTQYF. CDR3 sequence (DNA): TGTGCCAGCAGTTTAGCTCGCCGGACACCCAGCACAGATACGCAGTATTTT.

This clonotype showed up many times. V gene TRBV7-8 combines with J gene TRBJ2-2, with unresolved D. From germline, CDR1 is SGHVS and CDR2 FQNEAQ. V was pared by 3 bases and J by 3 bases, with 5 bases between. The CDR3 is 13 amino acids. CDR3 amino acids: CASSFWDTGELFF. As DNA, the CDR3 is TGTGCCAGCAGCTTCTGGGACACCGGGGAGCTGTTTTTT.

This clonotype was recorded at least ten times. The chain has TRBV7-2 and TRBJ1-5; perhaps TRBD1 as D (5 bases). The length of the CDR3 is 14 residues. V shed 5 bases and J shed 8 bases, with 16 bases lying between them. The germline V gene has CDR1 SGHTA and CDR2 FQGNSA. The CDR3 DNA reads as TGTGCCAGCAGCCGGAGGTCGGCCAGGGAGCCCCAGCATTTT. Encoded protein: CASSRRSAREPQHF.

This clonotype has more than one count but fewer than ten. This chain uses TRBV6-1 with TRBJ2-2; no definite D call. The CDR3 totals 13 residues. Trimming stripped 6 bases from V and 0 bases from J, with 5 bases between. From germline, CDR1 is MNHNS and CDR2 SASEGT. This CDR3 is CASRGPNTGELFF. The DNA for the CDR3 is TGTGCCAGCAGGGGCCCGAACACCGGGGAGCTGTTTTTT.

In its sample, this clonotype was seen many times. One end of the junction varies from germline; a read error may be responsible. The V and J genes are TRBV7-7 and TRBJ2-4; 13 bases map to TRBD2. This CDR3 spans 21 amino acids. CDR1 is SSHAT, CDR2 FNYEAQ, per germline (reference sequence). This CDR3 reads CASSPQPRTSGGRLAKNIQYF. CDR3 DNA: TGTGCTAGCAGCCCTCAGCCCCGGACTAGCGGGGGACGATTAGCCAAAAACATTCAGTACTTC.

The V and J genes are TRBV28 and TRBJ2-7, with D unclear. V was pared by 3 bases and J by 3 bases, with 15 bases between. CDR1 is MDHEN, CDR2 SYDVKM, per germline. CDR3 length: 15 residues. CDR3 loop: CASSFPAWAVYEQYF. CDR3 nucleotides: TGTGCCAGCAGTTTCCCCGCGTGGGCGGTCTACGAGCAGTACTTC.

This clonotype appeared a few times. This chain uses TRBV27 with TRBJ2-1; D is uncertain. Trimming stripped 5 bases from V and 7 bases from J, with 6 bases between. The CDR3 is 11 residues long. Germline V gives CDR1 MNHEY, CDR2 SMNVEV (reference sequence). This CDR3 is CASSAKNEQFF. DNA for the CDR3: TGTGCCAGCAGTGCCAAAAATGAGCAGTTCTTC.

This clonotype came up a few times. This chain links TRBV29-1 with TRBJ2-5; no clear D gene. CDR1 is SQVTM and CDR2 is ANQGSEA in the germline V gene. With 5 bases removed from V and 5 bases from J, the gap between germline ends came to 15 bases. The CDR3 loop spans 13 amino acids. The CDR3 loop reads CSVPPPGGETQYF. As DNA, the CDR3 is TGCAGCGTTCCCCCGCCGGGCGGTGAGACCCAGTACTTC.

This clonotype turned up a few times. The chain couples TRBV6-2 or TRBV6-3 to TRBJ2-7; TRBD1 agrees at 10 bases. Germline assignment: CDR1 MNHEY and CDR2 SVGEGT. The CDR3 sequence is 14 residues long. J was trimmed by 5 bases and V by 8 bases; bases with no gene match: 9. In nucleotides, the CDR3 is TGTGCCAGCTGGGGACAGGGGAAGTTCCACGAGCAGTACTTC. Translation: CASWGQGKFHEQYF.

This rearrangement joins TRBV7-2 to TRBJ2-1; 14 bases align to TRBD2. Germline V gene data show CDR1 as SGHTA and CDR2 as FQGNSA. V lost 7 bases, J lost 9 bases, and 8 bases stayed unmatched. The CDR3 length is 15 residues. Here the CDR3 reads CASTLGLAGVGEQFF. In DNA form, the CDR3 reads TGTGCCAGCACCCTGGGACTAGCGGGGGTAGGTGAGCAGTTCTTC.

This clonotype was recorded many times. The chain uses TRBV7-2 and TRBJ2-3; a possible D gene is TRBD2 (7 bases). This CDR3 is 15 amino acids long. Trimming left V 7 bases short and J 4 bases short, with 18 bases between. Germline loops: CDR1 SGHTA, CDR2 FQGNSA. The CDR3 here is CASTRWGGAPDTQYF. The DNA of the CDR3 is TGTGCCAGCACCCGGTGGGGGGGGGCCCCAGATACGCAGTATTTT.

The chain links TRBV20-1 to TRBJ1-4; TRBD1 might be the D (5 bases). The CDR3 has 15 residues. V lost 0 bases and J 4 bases, leaving 12 bases between the germline ends. Germline values: CDR1 DFQATT, CDR2 SNEGSKA (reference sequence). In DNA form, the CDR3 reads TGCAGTGCTAGAGATACGGGGACGGGTAATGAAAAACTGTTTTTT. Amino acid sequence: CSARDTGTGNEKLFF.

The chain recombines TRBV27 with TRBJ1-6, with D unresolved. Between the trimmed V and J ends, which lost 3 bases and 7 bases, there was a span of 7 bases. Germline V gene lookup returns CDR1 MNHEY and CDR2 SMNVEV (reference sequence). The CDR3 has 13 amino acids. CDR3 residues: CASSFNENSPLHF. The DNA of the CDR3 is TGTGCCAGCAGTTTCAACGAGAATTCACCCCTCCACTTT.

The count of this clonotype is one. This chain uses TRBV5-1 with TRBJ2-3; 11 bases agree with TRBD2. Germline V gene lookup returns CDR1 SGHRS and CDR2 YFSETQ. V shed 7 bases, J shed 5 bases, and the junction held 9 bases outside the gene matches. The CDR3 has 15 residues. CDR3 residues: CASRSSGGPEDTQYF. The CDR3 nucleotides read TGCGCCAGCCGATCTAGCGGGGGGCCCGAAGATACGCAGTATTTT.

There are many counts of this clonotype. This chain links TRBV7-2 with TRBJ1-3; 8 bases map to TRBD1. The CDR3 runs 15 residues. Germline V gives CDR1 SGHTA, CDR2 FQGNSA. With 1 base clipped from V and 3 bases from J, the junction kept 2 bases outside the gene matches. DNA of the CDR3: TGTGCCAGCAGCTTAGGCAGGGGGCTTGGAAACACCATATATTTT. This translates into CASSLGRGLGNTIYF.

The chain recombines TRBV6-5 with TRBJ1-5; 8 positions agree with TRBD1. The CDR3 totals 17 residues. Germline V lookup: CDR1 MNHEY, CDR2 SVGAGI. V was pared by 7 bases and J by 1 base, with 12 bases of the junction left unmatched. CDR3 sequence (DNA): TGTGCCAGCAAGCGGACAGGGCTAAGAGTCAGCAATCAGCCCCAGCATTTT. Translating gives CASKRTGLRVSNQPQHF.

This rearrangement joins TRBV20-1 to TRBJ2-7, with 9 bases fitting TRBD2. CDR1 is DFQATT, CDR2 SNEGSKA, per germline (reference sequence). The ends lost 3 bases at V and 4 bases at J; junction bases unmatched: 7. CDR3 length: 14 residues. CDR3 in DNA: TGCAGTGCTAGTCCCGGGACTAGCCTTTACGAGCAGTACTTC. Translating gives CSASPGTSLYEQYF.

This clonotype came up many times. The chain uses TRBV7-2 and TRBJ2-7, with 9 nucleotides matching TRBD2. The CDR3 contains 18 residues. Germline lookup yields CDR1 SGHTA and CDR2 FQGNSA. V dropped 3 bases and J dropped 2; count of bases not matched to a gene: 14. The CDR3 spells CASSFNAPRRGGAYEQYF. CDR3 in DNA: TGTGCCAGCAGCTTTAACGCCCCTCGGCGCGGGGGGGCCTACGAGCAGTACTTC.

This clonotype was detected many times. The rearrangement uses TRBV11-2 and TRBJ2-1, with D perhaps given as TRBD1 or TRBD2 (5 bases each). V was cut by 5 bases and J by 1 base, with 18 bases left in between. Germline V gene data show CDR1 as SGHAT and CDR2 as FQNNGV. This CDR3 is built from 17 residues. CDR3 sequence (DNA): TGTGCCAGCAGCGGGGACCTAAAAACCGGGTCCTACAATGAGCAGTTCTTC. Its protein product is CASSGDLKTGSYNEQFF.